Below are 13 T cell receptor beta chains sequenced from a single sample in a study of radiation and T cells in renal cell carcinoma. Time point here: baseline pretreatment blood. Treatment meaning: 15 Gy SBRT to primary tumor, nephrectomy 4 weeks later. The data were produced by immunoSEQ multiplex PCR, yet TCRdb's version contains in-frame clones alone and is incomplete. This table holds about 150,000 clones, 88% found once. The material sequenced was blood, taken from a patient whose treatment included radiotherapy and nephrectomy. These TCRs come from a woman in her 70s with renal cell carcinoma.

The rearrangement joins TRBV6-5 to TRBJ1-1; 9 bases fit TRBD1. V lost 3 bases and J lost 3; bases outside the gene matches: 2. This CDR3 is built from 14 residues. Germline CDR1 MNHEY, CDR2 SVGAGI. The CDR3 coding sequence is TGTGCCAGCAGTTATGGGACAGGGTACACTGAAGCTTTCTTT. As protein: CASSYGTGYTEAFF.

The CDR3 nucleotides read TGTGCCAGCAGCTACGGGACAGGGGCTGATGGCTACACCTTC. Translated, it gives CASSYGTGADGYTF. This chain links TRBV7-9 with TRBJ1-2; the match to TRBD1 covers 10 bases. Trimming took 4 bases from V and 6 from J; bases not matched to a gene: 5. This CDR3 is built from 14 residues. CDR1 is SEHNR and CDR2 is FQNEAQ in the germline V gene (reference sequence).

This sequence joins TRBV7-9 and TRBJ1-2; 7 nucleotides agree with TRBD1. The germline V gene encodes CDR1 SEHNR and CDR2 FQNEAQ (reference sequence). V was clipped by 1 base and J by 6 bases; unmatched bases: 5. CDR3 length: 14 amino acids. CDR3 DNA: TGTGCCAGCAGCTTAGTTGGGACAGAAGATGGCTACACCTTC. Protein sequence: CASSLVGTEDGYTF. The whole variable domain, remainder taken from reference TRBV7-9 and TRBJ1-2, is DTGVSQNPRHKITKRGQNVTFRCDPISEHNRLYWYRQTLGQGPEFLTYFQNEAQLEKSRLLSDRFSAERPKGSFSTLEIQRTEQGDSAMYLCASSLVGTEDGYTFGSGTRLTVV.

The CDR3 DNA sequence: TGTGCCAGCAGTTACATCGGCAGGGGAAGGGAAAAACTGTTTTTT. Translation: CASSYIGRGREKLFF. The chain combines TRBV6-5 with TRBJ1-4; tentative D call: TRBD1 (6 bases). The germline V and J ends were trimmed by 2 bases and 8 bases, with 15 bases remaining between them. Germline values: CDR1 MNHEY, CDR2 SVGAGI. The CDR3 contains 15 residues.

The chain recombines TRBV30 with TRBJ1-2, with TRBD1 matching over 8 bases. Unmatched junction bases numbered 14, after V lost 1 base and J lost 4 bases. Looked up from germline, CDR1 is GTSNPN and CDR2 is SVGIG (reference sequence). The CDR3 covers 17 residues. The CDR3 reads CAWSAPRTGTVSYGYTF. CDR3 bases: TGTGCCTGGAGTGCCCCACGGACAGGGACTGTTTCCTATGGCTACACCTTC.

The chain employs TRBV9 and TRBJ2-2; TRBD1 aligns across 9 bases. The CDR3 is 15 amino acids. V shed 3 bases, J shed 5 bases, and the junction held 5 bases outside the gene matches. Looked up from germline, CDR1 is SGDLS and CDR2 is YYNGEE. In DNA, the CDR3 is TGTGCCAGCAGCGAGGGACAGGGATTAACCGGGGAGCTGTTTTTT. It is translated as CASSEGQGLTGELFF.

The V and J genes are TRBV5-8 and TRBJ2-5; weak D call: TRBD1 (5 bases). The CDR3 contains 14 residues. V was pared by 1 base and J by 4 bases, with 11 bases between. Germline assignment: CDR1 SGHTS and CDR2 YDEGEE. CDR3 region: CASSLRRVVETQYF. CDR3 DNA sequence: TGTGCCAGCAGCTTGCGCAGGGTGGTAGAGACCCAGTACTTC.

The chain combines TRBV18 with TRBJ1-5; D not certain. Trimming pared 1 base from V and 1 base from J, leaving 5 bases between. CDR3 length equals 14 residues. CDR1 is KGHSH and CDR2 is LQKENI in the germline V gene. The CDR3 DNA reads TGTGCCAGCTCACCACAAGACAGCAATCAGCCCCAGCATTTT. It translates to CASSPQDSNQPQHF.

The J gene is TRBJ1-5, the V gene TRBV30; D unresolved. The germline V gene encodes CDR1 GTSNPN and CDR2 SVGIG (reference sequence). The length of the CDR3 is 14 residues. With 1 base removed from V and 2 bases from J, the gap between germline ends came to 9 bases. The CDR3 DNA sequence: TGTGCCTGGAGTGCCGGGTATGGCAATCAGCCCCAGCATTTT. Protein sequence: CAWSAGYGNQPQHF.

This chain joins TRBV6-5 and TRBJ2-3; no clear D gene. Germline CDR1 is MNHEY and CDR2 is SVGAGI. V gave up 6 bases and J gave up 7 bases, with 8 bases separating them. This CDR3 is built from 11 residues. The CDR3 sequence: CASSSGYTQYF. The CDR3 nucleotides are TGTGCCAGCAGCTCCGGGTATACGCAGTATTTT.

The chain is built from TRBV6-6 and TRBJ1-4; TRBD1 is a possible D gene (5 bases). Germline values: CDR1 MNHNY, CDR2 SVGAGI (reference sequence). This CDR3 region has 15 residues. V was shortened by 4 bases and J by 7 bases, with 16 bases between the two germline ends. CDR3: CASSLDGTAIEKLFF. As DNA, the CDR3 is TGTGCCAGCAGTTTGGATGGGACCGCGATTGAAAAACTGTTTTTT.

This chain connects TRBV5-6 to TRBJ2-7, with D tentatively TRBD2 (6 bases). V was trimmed by 1 base and J by 3 bases, leaving 11 bases between them. The CDR3 is made up of 14 amino acids. The germline gives CDR1 SGHDT, CDR2 YYEEEE. The CDR3 DNA is TGTGCCAGCAGCTTGTGGGTCGGGGGCTACGAGCAGTACTTC. Its protein is CASSLWVGGYEQYF. The variable domain in full, with the rest retrieved from reference TRBV5-6 and TRBJ2-7, is DAGVTQSPTHLIKTRGQQVTLRCSPKSGHDTVSWYQQALGQGPQFIFQYYEEEERQRGNFPDRFSGHQFPNYSSELNVNALLLGDSALYLCASSLWVGGYEQYFGPGTRLTVT.

The genes are TRBV19 and TRBJ1-2; D uncertain. V was pared by 5 bases and J by 8 bases, with 15 bases between. In germline, CDR1 is LNHDA, CDR2 SQIVND (reference sequence). This CDR3 region has 13 residues. The CDR3 sequence is CASSSEGRGGYTF. CDR3 DNA sequence: TGTGCCAGTAGTTCGGAGGGCAGAGGAGGCTACACCTTC.